This TCR beta chain was recorded in a study of cytomegalovirus exposure and HLA in healthy donors. Study conclusions and caveats: Later analysis identified a missense DCLRE1C variant that was linked to TCR beta V- and J-gene trimming. The CMV antigen specificity of a few CMV-associated chains was confirmed through in vitro analysis.

Remarks on this clone: Its target is not known.

Vbeta (60) and Jbeta (13) primers were used in the PCR. Libraries were prepared by immunoSEQ multiplex PCR; TCRdb keeps only in-frame clonotypes and omits some of them. The repertoire includes some 180,000 clones, about 77% of them detected once, and over 2% sits in the top ten. After removal of 3 bases from V and 7 bases from J, the junction contained 4 bases not matched to a gene. This CDR3 has 15 residues. CDR1 SNHLY and CDR2 FYNNEI come from the germline V gene. The V gene is TRBV2, the J gene TRBJ1-6, with TRBD1 matching over 9 bases. The sequenced sample consisted of PBMCs. This TCR was sampled from a woman under 40 in good health and CMV-seropositive. CDR3 residues: CASSEVGTGNSPLHF. The DNA for the CDR3 is TGTGCCAGCAGTGAGGTGGGGACAGGGAATTCACCCCTCCACTTT.